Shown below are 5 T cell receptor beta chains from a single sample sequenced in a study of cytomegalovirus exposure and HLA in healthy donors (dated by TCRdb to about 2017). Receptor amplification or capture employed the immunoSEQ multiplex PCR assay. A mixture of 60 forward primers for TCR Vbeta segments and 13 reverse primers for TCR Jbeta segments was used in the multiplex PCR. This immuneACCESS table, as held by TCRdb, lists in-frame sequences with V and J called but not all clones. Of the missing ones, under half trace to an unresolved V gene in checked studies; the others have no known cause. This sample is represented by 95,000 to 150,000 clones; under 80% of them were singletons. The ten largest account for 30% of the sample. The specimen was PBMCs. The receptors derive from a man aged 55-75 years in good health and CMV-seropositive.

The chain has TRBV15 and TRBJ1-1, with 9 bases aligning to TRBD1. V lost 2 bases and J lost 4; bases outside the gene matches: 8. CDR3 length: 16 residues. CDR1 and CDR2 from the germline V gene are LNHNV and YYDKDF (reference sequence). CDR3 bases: TGTGCCACCAGCAGAAGCCGGGACAGGGTCCCCACTGAAGCTTTCTTT. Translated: CATSRSRDRVPTEAFF. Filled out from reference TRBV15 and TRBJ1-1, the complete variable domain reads DAMVIQNPRYQVTQFGKPVTLSCSQTLNHNVMYWYQQKSSQAPKLLFHYYDKDFNNEADTPDNFQSRRPNTSFCFLDIRSPGLGDTAMYLCATSRSRDRVPTEAFFGQGTRLTVV.

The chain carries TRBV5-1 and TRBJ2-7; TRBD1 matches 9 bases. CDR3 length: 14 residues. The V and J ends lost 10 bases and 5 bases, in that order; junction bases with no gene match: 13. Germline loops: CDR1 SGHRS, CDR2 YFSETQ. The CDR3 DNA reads TGCGCCTCGAGACAGGGGGACAGGGTAGACGAGCAGTACTTC. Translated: CASRQGDRVDEQYF.

CDR3 in amino acids: CASSRGQGNYGYTF. In nucleotides, the CDR3 is TGTGCCAGCAGCCGTGGACAGGGGAATTATGGCTACACCTTC. The chain carries TRBV21-1 and TRBJ1-2; TRBD1, as called in the table, went unchecked against the DNA. TRBV21-1 is labeled a pseudogene. CDR3 length: 14 amino acids.

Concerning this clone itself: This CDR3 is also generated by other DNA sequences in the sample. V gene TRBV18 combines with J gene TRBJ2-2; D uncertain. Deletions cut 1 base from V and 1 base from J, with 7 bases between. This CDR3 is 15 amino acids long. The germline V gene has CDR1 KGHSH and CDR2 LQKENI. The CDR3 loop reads CASSPRTVNTGELFF. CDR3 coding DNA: TGTGCCAGCTCACCACGAACAGTGAACACCGGGGAGCTGTTTTTT.

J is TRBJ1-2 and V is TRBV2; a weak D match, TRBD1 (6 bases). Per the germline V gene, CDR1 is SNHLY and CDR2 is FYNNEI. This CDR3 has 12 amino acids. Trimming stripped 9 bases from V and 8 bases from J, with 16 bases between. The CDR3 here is CARRTADLGYTF. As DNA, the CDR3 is TGTGCCAGGAGGACAGCCGACTTGGGCTACACCTTC.